The 14 T cell receptor beta chains in this list originate from one sample, sequenced in a study of T cell repertoires in cytomegalovirus infection. One entry per CDR3 protein, called by TCRdb with MiXCR from the reads. The table includes roughly 990,000 distinct CDR3 sequences, roughly 30% detected once. Their antigen targets remain unknown. The sequencing here drew on cultured CD8+ T cells from PBMCs, taken from culture after CMV antigen stimulation. The source of these receptors is a human donor in good health (CMV status not recorded). Some clones in this sample may be carry-over from other donors' samples.

In regard to this clonotype: This may be a read error: a much more frequent sequence differs by one nucleotide. Since no conserved phenylalanine or tryptophan closes the CDR3, a read error is the likely cause. V is TRBV7-8 and J is TRBJ2-5, with 14 bases identical to TRBD2. The J segment lost 3 bases and the V segment lost 1 base, leaving 13 bases of the junction unmatched. Per the germline V gene, CDR1 is SGHVS and CDR2 is FQNEAQ. The CDR3 has 20 residues. Here the CDR3 reads CASSLVGPFGTSGGEETQYL. The CDR3 DNA follows: TGTGCCAGCAGCTTAGTTGGCCCTTTTGGGACTAGCGGGGGAGAAGAGACCCAGTACCTC.

This clonotype came up a few times. The genes are TRBV19 and TRBJ2-2, with 7 bases lining up with TRBD1. Germline values: CDR1 LNHDA, CDR2 SQIVND (reference sequence). V lost 6 bases to trimming and J lost 6 bases; unmatched junction nucleotides: 4. CDR3 length: 13 amino acids. The CDR3 sequence is CASRDRVAGELFF. In DNA form, the CDR3 reads TGTGCCAGTAGAGACAGGGTGGCCGGGGAGCTGTTTTTT.

The rearrangement joins TRBV27 to TRBJ2-1, with a tentative D call TRBD2 (6 bases). The CDR3 spans 16 residues. With 6 bases removed from V and 3 bases from J, the gap between germline ends came to 18 bases. CDR1 is MNHEY and CDR2 is SMNVEV in the germline V gene (reference sequence). This CDR3 reads CASSLSMGGGYNEQFF. The CDR3 region has the DNA TGTGCCAGCAGCCTTTCTATGGGGGGAGGCTACAATGAGCAGTTCTTC.

This clonotype was counted ten times or more. The chain employs TRBV7-9 and TRBJ1-5; D possibly corresponds to TRBD1 (6 bases). V was clipped by 5 bases and J by 3 bases, with 11 bases between them. This CDR3 has 14 residues. Germline CDR1 and CDR2: SEHNR and FQNEAQ (reference sequence). Here the CDR3 DNA reads TGTGCCAGCAGCCACAGGGAGACCAATCAGCCCCAGCATTTT. As protein: CASSHRETNQPQHF.

This clonotype showed up just a few times. V is TRBV7-9 and J is TRBJ2-5, with D perhaps TRBD2 (7 bases). Germline V gene lookup returns CDR1 SEHNR and CDR2 FQNEAQ (reference sequence). The CDR3 is 15 amino acids. V was trimmed by 5 bases and J by 4 bases, leaving 17 bases between them. DNA for the CDR3: TGTGCCAGCAGCCCTGGGGGGGCATCCAGAGAGACCCAGTACTTC. Residues: CASSPGGASRETQYF.

The CDR3 bases are TGTGCCGTCAAGGGGGCCGGGGGCTACACCTTC. Its translation is CAVKGAGGYTF. The rearrangement uses TRBV19 and TRBJ1-2, with 7 positions matching TRBD1. V shed 11 bases and J 8 bases; nucleotides not matched to a gene: 8. The CDR3 has 11 residues. Germline V gene sequence: CDR1 LNHDA, CDR2 SQIVND (reference sequence).

The chain combines TRBV5-1 with TRBJ2-3; D gene unclear. The CDR3 has 14 amino acids. The V gene lost 6 bases and the J gene lost 1 base, with 12 bases spanning the gap. CDR1 is SGHRS, CDR2 YFSETQ, per germline. CDR3 amino acids: CASTRAVGTDTQYF. The CDR3 bases are TGCGCCAGCACCCGGGCAGTAGGCACAGATACGCAGTATTTT.

At least ten counts were recorded for this clonotype. The chain recombines TRBV12-3 or TRBV12-4 with TRBJ2-1, with 10 bases matching TRBD2. With 6 bases clipped from V and 10 bases from J, the junction kept 15 bases outside the gene matches. The CDR3 spans 16 residues. In nucleotides, the CDR3 is TGTGCCAGCAGCCGACGAAGCGGGGGGGCCGAGGACGAGCAGTTCTTC. Amino acids: CASSRRSGGAEDEQFF.

About this clonotype itself: It may be a read error: a sequence one base away is much more abundant. CDR3 nucleotide sequence: TGTACCAGCGAGTCAGGGCGGCAAGATCAGCCCCAGCATTTT. It encodes CTSESGRQDQPQHF. The V and J genes are TRBV7-8 and TRBJ1-5, with D perhaps TRBD1 (5 bases). Germline V CDR1 and CDR2: SGHVS, FQNEAQ. This CDR3 contains 14 residues.

To note about this clonotype: No DNA is shown, since the ends of the CDR3 on it are uncertain; the CDR3 is the one TCRdb lists. This sequence joins TRBV5-1 and TRBJ1-1. Germline V gene lookup returns CDR1 SGHRS and CDR2 YFSETQ. The CDR3 contains 11 residues when both ends are counted. This chain's CDR3 is CASVAGGTTFF.

This chain links TRBV19 with TRBJ1-1, with 7 bases matching TRBD1. The CDR3 loop spans 13 amino acids. Trimming removed 2 bases from V and 8 bases from J; junction bases left unmatched: 5. Germline V gene data show CDR1 as LNHDA and CDR2 as SQIVND (reference sequence). Here the CDR3 DNA reads TGTGCCAGTAGTATACCCCGGACAGGCGAAGCTTTCTTT. Translation gives CASSIPRTGEAFF.

This clonotype was seen a handful of times. The chain joins TRBV28 to TRBJ2-6, with D perhaps matching TRBD2 (7 bases). Per the germline V gene, CDR1 is MDHEN and CDR2 is SYDVKM. There are 23 residues in the CDR3. V lost 1 base and J 0 bases, leaving 28 bases between the germline ends. DNA for the CDR3: TGTGCCAGCAGTTTATACCCAGGGACATCACAAGAAGGGACTATCTCTGGGGCCAACGTCCTGACTTTC. Residues: CASSLYPGTSQEGTISGANVLTF.

The V and J genes are TRBV6-2 or TRBV6-3 and TRBJ2-1; 14 bases line up with TRBD2. CDR1 and CDR2 from the germline V gene are MNHEY and SVGEGT. This CDR3 is built from 20 residues. After removal of 5 bases from V and 0 bases from J, the junction contained 12 bases not matched to a gene. The CDR3 sequence is CASSRMRTSGGPSSYNEQFF. The DNA for the CDR3 is TGTGCCAGCAGTCGAATGCGGACTAGCGGGGGGCCGAGCTCCTACAATGAGCAGTTCTTC.

This clonotype was observed a few times. The V and J genes are TRBV6-6 and TRBJ2-1; tentatively, D is TRBD2 (5 bases). The V end was cut by 0 bases, the J end by 7 bases, with 16 bases between. This CDR3 contains 16 residues. The germline gives CDR1 MNHNY, CDR2 SVGAGI (reference sequence). CDR3 region: CASSYSQRQAGNEQFF. The CDR3 DNA follows: TGTGCCAGCAGTTACTCCCAGAGGCAGGCGGGTAATGAGCAGTTCTTC.